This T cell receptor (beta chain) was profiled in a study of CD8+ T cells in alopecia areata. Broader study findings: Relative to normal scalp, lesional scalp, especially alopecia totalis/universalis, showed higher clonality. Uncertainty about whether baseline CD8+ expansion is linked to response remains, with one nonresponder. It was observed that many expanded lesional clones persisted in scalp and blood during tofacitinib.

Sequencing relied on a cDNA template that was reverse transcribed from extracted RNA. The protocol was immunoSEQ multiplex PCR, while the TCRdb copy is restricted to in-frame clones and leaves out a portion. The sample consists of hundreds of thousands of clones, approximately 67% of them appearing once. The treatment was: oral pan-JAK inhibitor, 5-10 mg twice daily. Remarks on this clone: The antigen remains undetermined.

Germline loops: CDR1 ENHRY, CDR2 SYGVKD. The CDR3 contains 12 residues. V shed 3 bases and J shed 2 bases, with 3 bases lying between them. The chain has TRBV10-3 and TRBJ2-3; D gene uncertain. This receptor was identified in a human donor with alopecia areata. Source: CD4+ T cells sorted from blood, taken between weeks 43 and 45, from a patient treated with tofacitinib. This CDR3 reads CAISDTTDTQYF. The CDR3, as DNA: TGTGCCATCAGTGACACCACAGATACGCAGTATTTT.